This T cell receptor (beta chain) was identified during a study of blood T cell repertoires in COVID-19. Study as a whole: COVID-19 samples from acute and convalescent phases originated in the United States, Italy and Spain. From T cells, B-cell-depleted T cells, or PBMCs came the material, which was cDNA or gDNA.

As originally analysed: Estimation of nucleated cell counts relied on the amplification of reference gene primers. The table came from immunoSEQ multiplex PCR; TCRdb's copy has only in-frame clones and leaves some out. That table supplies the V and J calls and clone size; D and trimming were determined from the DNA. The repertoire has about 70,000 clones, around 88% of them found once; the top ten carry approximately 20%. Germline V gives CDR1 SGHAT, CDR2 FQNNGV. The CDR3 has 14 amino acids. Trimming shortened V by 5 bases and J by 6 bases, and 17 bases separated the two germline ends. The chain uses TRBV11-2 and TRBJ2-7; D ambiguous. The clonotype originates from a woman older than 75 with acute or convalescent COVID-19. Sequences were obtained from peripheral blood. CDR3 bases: TGTGCCAGCAGCCCCCCTCTCCCTCTGAGCGAGCAGTACTTC. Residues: CASSPPLPLSEQYF.